This passage covers 20 T cell receptor beta chains from one sample sequenced in a study of graft-versus-host responses after intestinal transplantation. Data came from immunoSEQ multiplex PCR; TCRdb stores just in-frame clones and leaves some out. The sample has about 46,000 clones; approximately 92% are singletons. Source: PBMCs, taken roughly 760 days after a first intestinal transplant, on the day of a second. Source of these receptors: a human patient who received an intestinal transplant, so some T cells may come from the graft donor.

This clone has more than one count but fewer than ten. The chain uses TRBV2 and TRBJ2-2, with TRBD1 identical over 9 bases. V lost 8 bases and J lost 1; bases outside the gene matches: 2. CDR1 and CDR2 (germline): SNHLY, FYNNEI. The length of the CDR3 is 14 residues. In DNA form, the CDR3 reads TGTGCCAGCGGGACAGGGTTGAACACCGGGGAGCTGTTTTTT. Protein: CASGTGLNTGELFF.

This chain links TRBV6-5 with TRBJ1-1, with D uncertain. CDR3 length equals 13 residues. The germline V and J ends were trimmed by 0 bases and 3 bases, with 5 bases remaining between them. Germline loops: CDR1 MNHEY, CDR2 SVGAGI. The CDR3 spells CASSYSRDTEAFF. The CDR3 bases are TGTGCCAGCAGTTACTCAAGGGACACTGAAGCTTTCTTT.

This sequence joins TRBV4-1 and TRBJ2-3; 14 bases align to TRBD2. The V segment lost 4 bases and the J segment 4 bases; nucleotides outside the gene matches: 4. Germline-derived CDR1 and CDR2 are MGHRA and YSYEKL. CDR3 length equals 16 residues. CDR3: CASSRGLAGVADTQYF. CDR3 nucleotides: TGCGCCAGCAGCCGGGGACTAGCGGGAGTAGCAGATACGCAGTATTTT.

The CDR3 loop reads CASSLTGAVYEQYF. CDR3 nucleotides: TGTGCCAGCAGCTTGACAGGGGCCGTCTACGAGCAGTACTTC. The V call is TRBV5-6, the J call TRBJ2-7; 7 bases are a match to TRBD1. Germline V gene data show CDR1 as SGHDT and CDR2 as YYEEEE. V was clipped by 1 base and J by 3 bases; unmatched bases: 4. The CDR3 covers 14 residues.

The chain is built from TRBV7-8 and TRBJ2-1; D might be TRBD2 (5 bases). Trimming cost V 0 bases and J 8 bases, with 11 bases left between them. Per germline, CDR1 SGHVS and CDR2 FQNEAQ. The CDR3 is 14 amino acids. DNA of the CDR3: TGTGCCAGCAGCTTAGCGCCTAGCAGCCATGAGCAGTTCTTC. Translated: CASSLAPSSHEQFF.

The chain carries TRBV2 and TRBJ1-5, with D possibly matching TRBD1 (5 bases). The CDR3 spans 14 residues. V was shortened by 4 bases and J by 3 bases, with 10 bases between the two germline ends. Germline CDR1 reads SNHLY; CDR2 reads FYNNEI. The CDR3 sequence is CASSGDPDNQPQHF. CDR3 DNA sequence: TGTGCCAGCAGTGGGGACCCAGACAATCAGCCCCAGCATTTT.

This chain uses TRBV11-2 with TRBJ1-1, with D perhaps TRBD1 (6 bases). Germline assignment: CDR1 SGHAT and CDR2 FQNNGV. V lost 5 bases, J lost 1 base, and 14 bases lay in between. This CDR3 has 15 residues. CDR3 amino acids: CASSPGYRANTEAFF. The CDR3, as DNA: TGTGCCAGCAGCCCCGGATACAGGGCGAACACTGAAGCTTTCTTT. The complete variable domain, with remaining parts taken from reference TRBV11-2 and TRBJ1-1, reads EAGVAQSPRYKIIEKRQSVAFWCNPISGHATLYWYQQILGQGPKLLIQFQNNGVVDDSQLPKDRFSAERLKGVDSTLKIQPAKLEDSAVYLCASSPGYRANTEAFFGQGTRLTVV.

The genes are TRBV28 and TRBJ1-5, with 10 bases lining up with TRBD1. The CDR3 runs 16 residues. The junction had 11 bases not matched to a gene; V was cut back by 5 bases and J by 7 bases. Per the germline V gene, CDR1 is MDHEN and CDR2 is SYDVKM. CDR3 protein: CASSPLGQGRHQPQHF. CDR3 DNA: TGTGCCAGCAGTCCCCTGGGACAGGGGCGCCACCAGCCCCAGCATTTT.

The V call is TRBV29-1, the J call TRBJ2-3, with TRBD1 matching 8 bases. CDR1 is SQVTM, CDR2 ANQGSEA, per germline. Losses at the gene ends were 3 bases for V and 0 bases for J; bases not matched to a gene: 8. The CDR3 is 16 amino acids. The CDR3 sequence is CSVDPRTGLSTDTQYF. The CDR3 DNA is TGCAGCGTTGATCCCCGGACAGGGCTGAGCACAGATACGCAGTATTTT.

Regarding this clone: This CDR3 is also generated by other DNA sequences in the sample. This sequence joins TRBV27 and TRBJ2-1; 7 bases map to TRBD2. V dropped 4 bases and J dropped 2; count of bases not matched to a gene: 2. Germline V gene sequence: CDR1 MNHEY, CDR2 SMNVEV (reference sequence). The CDR3 sequence is 14 residues long. CDR3 nucleotide sequence: TGTGCCAGCAGTTCAGGACTAGCCTACAATGAGCAGTTCTTC. Its translation is CASSSGLAYNEQFF.

The rearrangement uses TRBV18 and TRBJ1-1; perhaps TRBD1 as D (6 bases). V gave up 2 bases and J gave up 5 bases, with 12 bases separating them. From germline, CDR1 is KGHSH and CDR2 LQKENI. The CDR3 has 14 residues. DNA for the CDR3: TGTGCCAGCTCACCAGGGGGCTCGAGAACTGAAGCTTTCTTT. Translating it yields CASSPGGSRTEAFF.

As for this clone: The identical CDR3 is also encoded by other nucleotide sequences in the sample. CDR3 bases: TGTGCCAGCAGTGCCCCTTCTCTTGGGGAAAAACTGTTTTTT. This gives the protein CASSAPSLGEKLFF. The chain recombines TRBV25-1 with TRBJ1-4; the D is unclear. Trimming pared 4 bases from V and 8 bases from J, leaving 14 bases between. Germline V CDR1 and CDR2: MGHDK, SYGVNS. There are 14 residues in the CDR3.

The sample holds one count of this clone. The V gene is TRBV7-9, the J gene TRBJ2-1, with D possibly matching TRBD2 (6 bases). Deletions cut 5 bases from V and 8 bases from J, with 13 bases between. CDR3 length equals 13 residues. Germline CDR1 is SEHNR and CDR2 is FQNEAQ (reference sequence). The CDR3 spells CASSGGVAHEQFF. For the CDR3, the DNA is TGTGCCAGCAGCGGAGGGGTAGCCCATGAGCAGTTCTTC.

The chain is built from TRBV5-8 and TRBJ2-2; D gene ambiguous. Trimming cost V 0 bases and J 5 bases, with 11 bases left between them. Germline CDR1 is SGHTS and CDR2 is YDEGEE. The CDR3 extends over 15 amino acids. The DNA of the CDR3 is TGTGCCAGCAGCTTGGAAGTCGCTACGACCGGGGAGCTGTTTTTT. Its protein is CASSLEVATTGELFF.

J is TRBJ1-6 and V is TRBV19; D remains unclear. The germline CDR1 and CDR2 sequences are LNHDA and SQIVND (reference sequence). The CDR3 runs to 14 residues. V lost 9 bases to trimming and J lost 8 bases, with 17 bases between them. The CDR3 reads CASEPGSAYSPLHF. CDR3 coding DNA: TGTGCCAGCGAGCCGGGATCGGCCTATTCACCCCTCCACTTT.

The chain couples TRBV6-4 to TRBJ1-2; 10 bases match TRBD1. From germline, CDR1 is MRHNA and CDR2 SNTAGT. The CDR3 covers 13 residues. Trimming cost V 0 bases and J 8 bases; bases outside gene matches: 0. The CDR3 sequence: CASSDSTGGGYTF. CDR3 in DNA: TGTGCCAGCAGTGACTCGACAGGGGGCGGCTACACCTTC.

Comments on this clone: At one of its ends the junction is not consistent with the germline gene, which may arise from a read error. The chain uses TRBV15 and TRBJ2-5; tentatively, D is TRBD1 (5 bases). The germline V gene has CDR1 LNHNV and CDR2 YYDKDF (reference sequence). The length of the CDR3 is 14 residues. The CDR3 bases are TGTGCCGCCAGCAGAGATCATGGGGCGGAGACCCAGTACTTC. As protein: CAASRDHGAETQYF.

V gene TRBV16 combines with J gene TRBJ2-7; D is possibly TRBD1 (5 bases). CDR3 length: 14 amino acids. Trimming took off 7 bases at V and 5 bases at J, with 18 bases between the two ends. CDR1 is KGHSY, CDR2 FQNENV, per germline. CDR3 sequence: CASTRLTQGHEQYF. The CDR3, as DNA: TGTGCCAGCACCCGACTCACCCAGGGCCACGAGCAGTACTTC.

This chain joins TRBV6-5 and TRBJ2-7; TRBD2 aligns across 9 bases. The CDR3 sequence is 16 residues long. Germline V gene data show CDR1 as MNHEY and CDR2 as SVGAGI. After removal of 0 bases from V and 7 bases from J, the junction contained 10 bases not matched to a gene. The CDR3 bases are TGTGCCAGCAGTTACTCTAGCGGGAGTCCCGGAGGGGAGCAGTACTTC. Its translation: CASSYSSGSPGGEQYF.

The rearrangement links TRBV28 to TRBJ2-7; 9 bases fit TRBD2. This CDR3 region has 15 residues. CDR1 MDHEN and CDR2 SYDVKM come from the germline V gene. The V gene end was trimmed by 7 bases and the J gene end by 3 bases; junction bases not matched to a gene: 10. In nucleotides, the CDR3 is TGTGCCAGCAATACCCCGGGACTAGCCAGCTACGAGCAGTACTTC. The encoded protein is CASNTPGLASYEQYF.